A selection of T cell receptor beta chains follows, all from one sample in a study of cytomegalovirus exposure and HLA in healthy donors. Produced via immunoSEQ multiplex PCR; TCRdb's table is partial and in-frame only. This sample carries some 92,000 clones, 70% to 80% of them seen once, and the ten largest clones take around 9.9%. Sequencing used PBMCs. The receptors stem from a man between 18 and 29 years old in good health and CMV-seropositive. CDR3s leave out the opening cysteine and the closing phenylalanine or tryptophan. Each record gives: V gene, clone size, D gene, CDR3 protein. The D gene is left open where the match is weak. The size field is filled for only some rows; it gives once, few, many or a size class.

>TRBV9|NA|TRBD2
ASSPGLAGSETQY
>TRBV27|NA|TRBD2
ASSLYPGGLAGELF
>TRBV10-3|NA|NA
AISEWTEINTGELF
>TRBV5-1|once|TRBD2
ASSFRTSAGELF
>TRBV25-1|NA|TRBD1
ASSDPGTGYNEQF
>TRBV5-1|NA|NA
AAPGRRDGYT
>TRBV7-9|NA|NA
ASSSGLQTYEQY
>TRBV6-5|NA|TRBD1
ASSYLRDSTNQPQH
>TRBV5-1|NA|TRBD2
ASSAGGTDEQY
>TRBV27|NA|TRBD2
ASSLWGGGALETQY
>TRBV5-4|few|NA
ASSPVRSNSETQY
>TRBV21-1|NA|NA
ASSNPPEETQY
>TRBV30|NA|NA
AWNQGKNTEAF
>TRBV2|NA|NA
ASSEGMDLGYNEQF
>TRBV6-1|NA|TRBD1
ASSGQGALGTQY
>TRBV2|few|TRBD2
ASTGLEGTSSYEQY
>TRBV27|few|TRBD1
ASNQPGQNLGNEQF
>TRBV30|NA|NA
AWREQGPSYYGYT
>TRBV5-4|once|TRBD2
ASSPGLAGGLEQY
>TRBV6-1|NA|TRBD1
ASRVPGGLTEAF
>TRBV7-9|NA|TRBD1
ASSVNLGQGDLPLH
>TRBV19|NA|NA
ASSPGNKFNQPQH
>TRBV10-3|NA|NA
AIGKGPGQLREEQY
>TRBV15|few|NA
ATSRLVSEQF
>TRBV27|NA|NA
ASSLYSTGVHSGANVLT
>TRBV5-1|NA|TRBD1
ASSRGQGAENSPLH
>TRBV30|NA|NA
AWRKPGFYEQY
>TRBV29-1|NA|TRBD2
SVRTSGGQYNEQF
>TRBV27|NA|NA
ASSRRAGREQY
>TRBV5-4|NA|NA
ASSLAVNTEAF
>TRBV19|NA|TRBD1
ASSSTGGGEAF
>TRBV7-2|NA|NA
ASSTVADKETQY
>TRBV18|few|NA
ASYTGQQDMNTEAF
>TRBV10-3|NA|NA
AISVGTSLLPNYGYT
>TRBV2|NA|TRBD2
ASGFPIAGAYEQY
>TRBV5-1|NA|NA
ASSLEQAPDTQY
>TRBV9|NA|NA
ASSVGGRTTNEKLF
>TRBV5-4|NA|TRBD2
ASSRGTSGGYEQY
>TRBV5-5|NA|TRBD2
ASSSGLAGAETQY
>TRBV6-1|NA|NA
ASSEQPDRNTGELF
>TRBV6-1|NA|NA
ASSQSPNEEKLF
>TRBV28|few|NA
ASRGRTGRKTVSYEQY
>TRBV4-2|NA|NA
ASSQGGAPTNSPLH
>TRBV19|NA|NA
ASTQGRAAVYGYT
>TRBV27|NA|TRBD2
ASSPWGGEQY
>TRBV27|once|TRBD1
ASSLTGGGGYGYT
>TRBV6-5|NA|NA
ASRKPGGNTGELF
>TRBV9|NA|NA
ASSVGSEGYEQY
>TRBV6-1|NA|NA
ASRGQGNTGELF
>TRBV18|few|TRBD1
ASSPAGTGISSYNSPLH
>TRBV19|NA|NA
ASSVGFTAEAF
>TRBV6-1|NA|TRBD1
ASSKNTGGQETQY
>TRBV19|NA|NA
ASSIGHNLDQPQH
>TRBV15|NA|TRBD1
ATSRDRGQGRSEQF
>TRBV5-6|NA|NA
ASSLGGNSGNTIY
>TRBV15|NA|TRBD1
ATSRGIQGVGGAF
>TRBV6-5|NA|NA
ASSYPGRETQY
>TRBV4-2|NA|TRBD2
ASSQGGTSGTDTQY